These T cell receptor beta chains were read from a single sample in a study of patients and donors after allogeneic stem cell transplantation. TCRdb called the RT-PCR reads again in MiXCR, with one record for every CDR3 protein. The sample contains about a million distinct CDR3 sequences, more than 15% of which appear only once. The sequenced sample was blood, either unsorted or a sorted T cell fraction (not recorded which). Receptors originate from a human donor who was either an allogeneic HSCT recipient or a stem cell or donor lymphocyte infusion donor (not recorded which). It is not recorded whose cells these are; they may come from a transplant donor. Both conserved end residues are part of each CDR3. A D gene is named only where the DNA matches it firmly. Only some rows state a clone size, as once, few, many or a class for expanded clones.

clone size,D gene,V gene,J gene,CDR3 DNA,CDR3 protein
.,TRBD1,TRBV5-1,TRBJ1-4,TGCGCCAGCAGCTTGGGGGACAGATCAACTAATGAAAAACTGTTTTTT,CASSLGDRSTNEKLFF
.,.,TRBV12-3/TRBV12-4,TRBJ1-1,TGTGCCAACACCGAGAATTTAGGGTCCCCTGAAGCTTTCTTT,CANTENLGSPEAFF
.,TRBD2,TRBV7-2,TRBJ2-1,TGTGCCAGCAGCTCTCGACCGGGACTAGCTAACAATGAGCAGTTCTTC,CASSSRPGLANNEQFF
.,.,TRBV5-1,TRBJ1-1,TGCGCCAGCAGCTTGGGACAGTCGGGGAGCACTGAAGCTTTCTTT,CASSLGQSGSTEAFF
many,.,TRBV12-3/TRBV12-4,TRBJ2-2,TGTGCCAGCAGTCGTTACGGGGACACACAGAACACCGGGGAGCTGTTTTTT,CASSRYGDTQNTGELFF
few,TRBD2,TRBV7-2,TRBJ2-1,TGTGCCAGCAGCTTATCCGGGGGGGTCCCCTACAATGAGCAGTTCTTC,CASSLSGGVPYNEQFF
few,.,TRBV30,TRBJ2-1,TGTGCCTGGAGTGGGTCTTTGGGCAATGAGCAGTTCTTC,CAWSGSLGNEQFF
.,.,TRBV19,TRBJ2-5,TGTGCCAGTAGTATATCCGTGCGCCGTACCCAGTACTTC,CASSISVRRTQYF
few,TRBD2,TRBV7-9,TRBJ2-3,TGTGCCAGCAGCCTAGCGGGACTAGCGGTGGATACGCAGTATTTT,CASSLAGLAVDTQYF
.,TRBD1,TRBV20-1,TRBJ2-7,TGCAGTGCTAGAGGGACAGGGGCGTCCTACGAGCAGTACTTC,CSARGTGASYEQYF
.,TRBD2,TRBV20-1,TRBJ2-3,TGCAGTGCTAGAGTGCCTAGCGGGAGTTTCACAGATACGCAGTATTTT,CSARVPSGSFTDTQYF
.,TRBD2,TRBV20-1,TRBJ2-5,TGCAGTGCTCGTAGAGGGACTAGCGAACTCGAGACCCAGTACTTC,CSARRGTSELETQYF
few,TRBD2,TRBV4-1,TRBJ2-1,TGCGCCAGCAGCCAAGATAGGAGCGGGGGGGTAAATGAGCAGTTCTTC,CASSQDRSGGVNEQFF
.,.,TRBV2,TRBJ1-1,TGTGCCAGCAGTGAAGAGGGGCCGGGGGAAGCTTTCTTT,CASSEEGPGEAFF
.,.,TRBV5-1,TRBJ1-3,TGCGCCAGCAGCTTGCTGGGCGGAGGGAACTCTGGAAACACCATATATTTT,CASSLLGGGNSGNTIYF
.,TRBD1,TRBV7-7,TRBJ1-2,TGTGCCAGCAGCTTAGTCGGGACAGGGTTAAGTAGGAGACCTGGCTACACCTTC,CASSLVGTGLSRRPGYTF
.,TRBD2,TRBV11-2,TRBJ2-1,TGTGCCAGCATCACGACTAGCGGGGGCAACAATGAGCAGTTCTTC,CASITTSGGNNEQFF